This T cell receptor beta chain was sequenced in a study of T-cell memory formation after mild COVID-19. This clonotype was seen a few times. Its antigen is still unknown. Regarding the study as a whole: Second-wave clones peaking on day 37 lacked confirmed SARS-CoV-2 specificity.

A single record per CDR3 protein comes from TCRdb applying MiXCR to the 5' RACE reads. The sample has 310,000 or so distinct CDR3 sequences, about 16% seen once; the top ten hold 22%. CDR1 SGHRS and CDR2 YFSETQ come from the germline V gene. The CDR3 covers 14 residues. Trimming took 7 bases from V and 5 from J, leaving 17 bases between them. The chain recombines TRBV5-1 with TRBJ2-3, with no clear D. Sequenced input: PBMCs or a T cell subset sorted from them (not recorded which). This TCR derives from a man aged 18 to 30 who had mild COVID-19 (a few samples of this study predate the infection). Cell type and time point are not known. CDR3 bases: TGCGCCAGCGGATTAGCCTCGGCACAAGATACGCAGTATTTT. It translates to CASGLASAQDTQYF.